These 15 T cell receptor beta chains were sequenced from one sample in a study of CD8+CD57+ T cells in acquired aplastic anemia. For CDR3 and TCR beta VDJ profiling, genomic DNA was the template used. TCRdb re-derived calls from the reads in MiXCR, one entry per CDR3 protein. The table lists roughly 81,000 distinct CDR3 sequences, about 45% of them singletons. The sequencing sample was made of sorted CD4+, CD8+, or CD8+CD57+ T cells (not recorded which) from PBMCs. These receptors all come from a human donor in good health, serving as a control.

This clonotype was seen ten or more times. V usage is TRBV19 and J usage is TRBJ2-3, with 14 bases fitting TRBD2. Germline CDR1 is LNHDA and CDR2 is SQIVND (reference sequence). The junction had 3 bases not matched to a gene; V was cut back by 5 bases and J by 2 bases. This CDR3 is 16 amino acids long. Here the CDR3 reads CASSRLAGGITDTQYF. In DNA, the CDR3 is TGTGCCAGTAGTCGACTAGCGGGAGGGATCACAGATACGCAGTATTTT.

On this clonotype itself: This may stem from a read error, because a much larger clone lies one nucleotide away. This chain links TRBV15 with TRBJ2-2; 7 bases are shared with TRBD2. Germline lookup yields CDR1 LNHNV and CDR2 YYDKDF (reference sequence). The length of the CDR3 is 13 residues. The CDR3 region has the DNA TGTGCCACCAGCGGCTCCGTGGGGGGGGAGCCGTTTTTT. Translation: CATSGSVGGEPFF.

This chain links TRBV6-5 with TRBJ1-2; 12 positions match TRBD1. CDR1 MNHEY and CDR2 SVGAGI come from the germline V gene. CDR3 size: 16 residues. V gave up 3 bases and J gave up 8 bases; unmatched junction bases: 10. The CDR3 DNA is TGTGCCAGCAGTTATTACCCGGGACAGGGGGCGAAGGGCTACACCTTC. Its translation: CASSYYPGQGAKGYTF.

This clonotype has only one observation. The rearrangement uses TRBV10-1 and TRBJ1-6; D is unclear. Looked up from germline, CDR1 is WNHNN and CDR2 is SYGVQD (reference sequence). The CDR3 runs to 18 residues. V was trimmed by 8 bases and J by 4 bases, leaving 24 bases between them. For the CDR3, the DNA is TGCGCCAGCCCACCCACCGGCAAATACCCACAGTATAATTCACCCCTCCACTTT. Its translation is CASPPTGKYPQYNSPLHF.

The V call is TRBV5-1, the J call TRBJ1-2; 9 bases line up with TRBD1. CDR1 is SGHRS, CDR2 YFSETQ, per germline. V lost 7 bases and J lost 5; bases outside the gene matches: 9. This CDR3 contains 14 residues. The CDR3 spells CASQMRTGAYGYTF. The DNA of the CDR3 is TGCGCCAGCCAGATGAGGACAGGGGCGTATGGCTACACCTTC.

The rearrangement joins TRBV7-2 to TRBJ1-1, with D hard to call. CDR1 and CDR2 from the germline V gene are SGHTA and FQGNSA. Trimming left V 1 base short and J 1 base short, with 7 bases between. The CDR3 runs 14 residues. In nucleotides, the CDR3 is TGTGCCAGCAGCTTAGAACACAAGAACACTGAAGCTTTCTTT. It codes for CASSLEHKNTEAFF.

The J gene is TRBJ2-6, the V gene TRBV27; D is tentatively TRBD1 or TRBD2 (5 bases each). Germline V gives CDR1 MNHEY, CDR2 SMNVEV (reference sequence). V was shortened by 5 bases and J by 1 base, with 9 bases between the two germline ends. The CDR3 length is 15 residues. The CDR3 spells CASSLGVSGANVLTF. In DNA, the CDR3 is TGTGCCAGCAGTCTGGGGGTTTCTGGGGCCAACGTCCTGACTTTC. Drawing the rest from reference TRBV27 and TRBJ2-6, the complete variable domain is EAQVTQNPRYLITVTGKKLTVTCSQNMNHEYMSWYRQDPGLGLRQIYYSMNVEVTDKGDVPEGYKVSRKEKRNFPLILESPSPNQTSLYFCASSLGVSGANVLTFGAGSRLTVL.

This clonotype showed up just a few times. The V gene is TRBV6-1, the J gene TRBJ2-4, with TRBD2 identical over 10 bases. The germline V gene has CDR1 MNHNS and CDR2 SASEGT. V lost 5 bases to trimming and J lost 0 bases; unmatched junction nucleotides: 4. The CDR3 totals 16 residues. The CDR3, as DNA: TGTGCCAGCAGTCCACTAGCGGGGCAAGCCAAAAACATTCAGTACTTC. The encoded protein is CASSPLAGQAKNIQYF.

This chain joins TRBV3-1 and TRBJ2-5, with 7 positions matching TRBD1. Germline V lookup: CDR1 LGHDT, CDR2 YNNKEL (reference sequence). The CDR3 spans 16 residues. The junction had 9 bases not matched to a gene; V was cut back by 2 bases and J by 3 bases. CDR3: CASSQLGTVREETQYF. DNA of the CDR3: TGTGCCAGCAGCCAACTTGGGACAGTGCGGGAAGAGACCCAGTACTTC.

With respect to this clonotype: This may be a read error, as it is one base from a much larger clone. V and J are TRBV4-1 and TRBJ2-2; D not resolved. Germline assignment: CDR1 MGHRA and CDR2 YSYEKL. The CDR3 extends over 14 amino acids. Deletions cut 4 bases from V and 0 bases from J, with 6 bases between. Here the CDR3 DNA reads TGCGCCAGCAGCCGCTCAGCGAACACCGGGGAGCTGTTTTTT. It specifies CASSRSANTGELFF.

This clonotype was seen many times. This chain joins TRBV9 and TRBJ1-1; no clear D. Trimming stripped 4 bases from V and 1 base from J, with 8 bases between. The germline gives CDR1 SGDLS, CDR2 YYNGEE. This CDR3 region has 13 residues. CDR3 sequence reads: CASSSPPNTEAFF. The CDR3 DNA follows: TGTGCCAGCAGCTCCCCCCCGAACACTGAAGCTTTCTTT. The entire variable domain, with the rest obtained from reference TRBV9 and TRBJ1-1, is as follows: DSGVTQTPKHLITATGQRVTLRCSPRSGDLSVYWYQQSLDQGLQFLIQYYNGEERAKGNILERFSAQQFPDLHSELNLSSLELGDSALYFCASSSPPNTEAFFGQGTRLTVV.

This clonotype came up many times. V and J are TRBV12-3 or TRBV12-4 and TRBJ1-2, with 7 bases lining up with TRBD1. This CDR3 spans 14 amino acids. V shed 6 bases and J 0 bases; nucleotides not matched to a gene: 4. DNA of the CDR3: TGTGCCAGCAGCTACGGGACAGCTAACTATGGCTACACCTTC. It specifies CASSYGTANYGYTF.

This clonotype was counted between two and nine times. The V and J genes are TRBV27 and TRBJ1-2, with D possibly matching TRBD1 (5 bases). The V and J ends lost 6 bases and 6 bases respectively, with 17 bases between them. CDR3 length equals 14 residues. Germline CDR1 is MNHEY and CDR2 is SMNVEV (reference sequence). CDR3 in amino acids: CASSETVRGDGYTF. CDR3 DNA: TGTGCCAGCAGCGAGACAGTAAGGGGAGATGGCTACACCTTC.

This clonotype was detected only a few times. The rearrangement joins TRBV15 to TRBJ1-6; a weak D match, TRBD1 (5 bases). V gave up 0 bases and J gave up 10 bases, with 16 bases separating them. Per the germline V gene, CDR1 is LNHNV and CDR2 is YYDKDF (reference sequence). The CDR3 runs to 16 residues. The CDR3 loop is CATSRDPVRAGSPLHF. The CDR3 DNA sequence: TGTGCCACCAGCAGAGATCCGGTCAGGGCAGGATCACCCCTCCACTTT.

This clonotype was picked up a small number of times. The chain is built from TRBV15 and TRBJ1-2; a possible D gene is TRBD1 (5 bases). V gave up 3 bases and J gave up 3 bases, with 8 bases separating them. The CDR3 loop spans 13 amino acids. CDR1 and CDR2 from the germline V gene are LNHNV and YYDKDF (reference sequence). DNA for the CDR3: TGTGCCACCAGCAGCAGGGATTACTATGGCTACACCTTC. Its translation is CATSSRDYYGYTF.